The 17 T cell receptor beta chains below all came from one sample that was sequenced in a study of blood T cell repertoires in COVID-19. Profiled with immunoSEQ multiplex PCR; TCRdb holds only in-frame clones, not every one. This sample has over 150,000 clones, with 84% found just once. Source material: peripheral blood. Receptor source: a man aged 18 to 35 with active or convalescent COVID-19.

This clone was observed a handful of times. The chain couples TRBV2 to TRBJ2-5; 12 positions match TRBD2. The CDR3 runs 17 residues. Germline V CDR1 and CDR2: SNHLY, FYNNEI. V shed 3 bases and J 4 bases; nucleotides not matched to a gene: 9. This CDR3 is CASSDTSGRQRGETQYF. The DNA for the CDR3 is TGTGCCAGCAGTGACACTAGCGGGAGGCAGCGGGGAGAGACCCAGTACTTC.

V usage is TRBV6-5 and J usage is TRBJ1-1; the match to TRBD1 covers 8 bases. Losses at the gene ends were 8 bases for V and 7 bases for J; bases not matched to a gene: 3. Germline assignment: CDR1 MNHEY and CDR2 SVGAGI. The CDR3 is made up of 11 amino acids. Written as DNA, the CDR3 is TGTGCCAGCCGAGGACAGGGTGAAGCTTTCTTT. Translation: CASRGQGEAFF.

The rearrangement uses TRBV6-5 and TRBJ1-4, with TRBD1 as a possible D gene (5 bases). V lost 1 base and J 4 bases, leaving 10 bases between the germline ends. This CDR3 is built from 15 residues. Germline lookup yields CDR1 MNHEY and CDR2 SVGAGI. The chain's CDR3 is CASSYFGAGNEKLFF. Written as DNA, the CDR3 is TGTGCCAGCAGTTACTTTGGGGCCGGTAATGAAAAACTGTTTTTT.

The CDR3 nucleotides are TGTGCCAGTAGTGTCACCGGGACTACCAATACGCAGTATTTT. Protein product: CASSVTGTTNTQYF. V is TRBV19 and J is TRBJ2-3; 7 nucleotides match TRBD2. The CDR3 contains 14 residues. Per the germline V gene, CDR1 is LNHDA and CDR2 is SQIVND (reference sequence). The V segment lost 5 bases and the J segment 7 bases; nucleotides outside the gene matches: 9.

The J gene is TRBJ2-1, the V gene TRBV18; possible D gene TRBD2, 5 bases. In germline, CDR1 is KGHSH, CDR2 LQKENI. This CDR3 region has 13 residues. V lost 2 bases to trimming and J lost 7 bases, with 9 bases between them. This chain's CDR3 is CASSPLEVNEQFF. CDR3 in DNA: TGTGCCAGCTCACCATTGGAGGTGAATGAGCAGTTCTTC. The entire variable domain, with the rest obtained from reference TRBV18 and TRBJ2-1, is as follows: NAGVMQNPRHLVRRRGQEARLRCSPMKGHSHVYWYRQLPEEGLKFMVYLQKENIIDESGMPKERFSAEFPKEGPSILRIQQVVRGDSAAYFCASSPLEVNEQFFGPGTRLTVL.

The chain uses TRBV6-6 and TRBJ2-1, with 13 bases aligning to TRBD2. The CDR3 spans 16 residues. The J segment lost 3 bases and the V segment lost 9 bases, leaving 8 bases of the junction unmatched. Germline V CDR1 and CDR2: MNHNY, SVGAGI (reference sequence). CDR3 coding DNA: TGTGCCAGTTCGATAAGGACTAGCGGGAGCTACAATGAGCAGTTCTTC. Protein sequence: CASSIRTSGSYNEQFF.

The genes are TRBV7-3 and TRBJ2-7; 10 positions match TRBD2. Per germline, CDR1 SGHTA and CDR2 FQGTGA. The CDR3 covers 14 residues. Trimming at V came to 5 bases and at J to 6 bases, leaving 7 bases not matched to a gene. The CDR3, as DNA: TGTGCCAGCAGCAGAAGCGGGAGGGCCTCCGAGCAGTACTTC. Protein sequence: CASSRSGRASEQYF.

V gene TRBV7-2 combines with J gene TRBJ2-3; TRBD1 aligns across 8 bases. Looked up from germline, CDR1 is SGHTA and CDR2 is FQGNSA. V shed 2 bases and J 3 bases; nucleotides not matched to a gene: 7. The CDR3 is made up of 16 amino acids. CDR3 coding DNA: TGTGCCAGCAGCTTATTAGTTCAGGGGGCAACAGATACGCAGTATTTT. Translated: CASSLLVQGATDTQYF.

The genes are TRBV28 and TRBJ2-7; 14 bases fit TRBD2. Germline V gene lookup returns CDR1 MDHEN and CDR2 SYDVKM. J was trimmed by 5 bases and V by 6 bases; bases with no gene match: 18. The CDR3 is made up of 19 amino acids. The CDR3 reads CASSQGLAGVISRDHEQYF. CDR3 nucleotide sequence: TGTGCCAGCAGCCAGGGACTAGCGGGAGTGATTAGCCGGGACCACGAGCAGTACTTC. The whole variable domain, filled in from reference TRBV28 and TRBJ2-7, reads DVKVTQSSRYLVKRTGEKVFLECVQDMDHENMFWYRQDPGLGLRLIYFSYDVKMKEKGDIPEGYSVSREKKERFSLILESASTNQTSMYLCASSQGLAGVISRDHEQYFGPGTRLTVT.

This clone showed up just once. This CDR3 is also generated by other DNA sequences in the sample. This chain uses TRBV6-5 with TRBJ1-3, with D perhaps TRBD1 (5 bases). The germline CDR1 and CDR2 sequences are MNHEY and SVGAGI. The CDR3 runs 13 residues. The V end was cut by 7 bases, the J end by 4 bases, with 11 bases between. CDR3 in amino acids: CASTRGSGNTIYF. CDR3 in DNA: TGTGCCAGCACAAGGGGTTCCGGAAACACCATATATTTT.

The chain is built from TRBV7-9 and TRBJ2-3; TRBD2 matches 8 bases. Germline loops: CDR1 SEHNR, CDR2 FQNEAQ (reference sequence). CDR3 size: 19 residues. Trimming at V came to 3 bases and at J to 2 bases, leaving 16 bases not matched to a gene. In nucleotides, the CDR3 is TGTGCCAGCAGCTTTGGTTCCGGGACGCAAGGACTAGCCACAGATACGCAGTATTTT. Translated, it gives CASSFGSGTQGLATDTQYF.

The chain recombines TRBV18 with TRBJ1-6; 7 positions match TRBD1. V gave up 2 bases and J gave up 4 bases; unmatched junction bases: 2. Germline loops: CDR1 KGHSH, CDR2 LQKENI. The CDR3 runs 15 residues. The DNA of the CDR3 is TGTGCCAGCTCACCAACAGGGGATTATAATTCACCCCTCCACTTT. Protein product: CASSPTGDYNSPLHF.

The chain uses TRBV7-3 and TRBJ2-2; 7 nucleotides match TRBD2. V trimming: 4 bases; J trimming: 4 bases; junction bases outside the gene matches: 6. Germline assignment: CDR1 SGHTA and CDR2 FQGTGA. The CDR3 consists of 15 residues. CDR3 nucleotides: TGTGCCAGCAGCTCCGGGGGGAGCGGCACCGGGGAGCTGTTTTTT. This codes for CASSSGGSGTGELFF.

The chain recombines TRBV19 with TRBJ1-5, with TRBD1 matching over 7 bases. With 6 bases clipped from V and 7 bases from J, the junction kept 6 bases outside the gene matches. CDR1 and CDR2 (germline): LNHDA, SQIVND (reference sequence). This CDR3 has 13 amino acids. The CDR3 DNA sequence: TGTGCCAGTAGAAGGGGGCAAGGGCAGCCCCAGCATTTT. Protein sequence: CASRRGQGQPQHF.

This chain links TRBV12-3 or TRBV12-4 with TRBJ2-7; D possibly corresponds to TRBD1 (6 bases). Trimming pared 4 bases from V and 2 bases from J, leaving 6 bases between. This CDR3 region has 12 residues. CDR3 nucleotide sequence: TGTGCCAGCAGTTGGGACACCTACGAGCAGTACTTC. It yields the protein CASSWDTYEQYF.

The CDR3 loop is CASSRLLGQGTDTQYF. CDR3 bases: TGTGCCAGTAGTCGCCTTTTGGGACAGGGGACAGATACGCAGTATTTT. The genes are TRBV19 and TRBJ2-3; TRBD1 matches at 10 bases. This CDR3 has 16 amino acids. Germline V gene data show CDR1 as LNHDA and CDR2 as SQIVND (reference sequence). Trimming cost V 5 bases and J 3 bases; bases outside gene matches: 8.

This clone showed up just once. J is TRBJ1-1 and V is TRBV5-1; 7 bases agree with TRBD1. V lost 1 base and J lost 1; bases outside the gene matches: 4. Germline V gene sequence: CDR1 SGHRS, CDR2 YFSETQ. CDR3 length: 15 amino acids. The CDR3 here is CASSLQTGQNTEAFF. The CDR3 region has the DNA TGCGCCAGCAGCTTGCAGACAGGGCAGAACACTGAAGCTTTCTTT.